This T cell receptor (beta chain) was observed in a study of shared T cell receptors in the human thymus. Sequencing used immunoSEQ multiplex PCR; TCRdb keeps in-frame clones, though not all of them. This table has just under 550,000 clones, approximately 80% appearing once. This sample also appeared in a second study, on human thymus T cells. From that second work: Infants, healthy and Finnish, who were having corrective surgery for congenital heart defects served as donors. There appeared to be biased usage of V and J genes in thymic and blood repertoires.

Sample: thymocytes. The sequence derives from a boy younger than two with a congenital heart defect.

This CDR3 reads CASSQSLAAGVYEQYF. The DNA for the CDR3 is TGCGCCAGCAGTCAATCGCTAGCGGCCGGGGTCTACGAGCAGTACTTC. This rearrangement joins TRBV23-1 to TRBJ2-7; 7 positions match TRBD2. TRBV23-1 is an open reading frame, and its role is uncertain. The CDR3 is made up of 16 amino acids. V lost 0 bases, J lost 3 bases, and 8 bases stayed unmatched.